These T cell receptor beta chains were read from a single sample in a study of tumor and adjacent non-tumor tissue in lung cancer. Using its own MiXCR run on the multiplex PCR reads, TCRdb lists one record per CDR3 protein. The sample consists of fewer than 80,000 distinct CDR3 sequences, around 70% of them appearing once. Sequencing was carried out using lung tumor tissue. These receptors came from a woman in her 70s with non-small cell lung cancer. CDR3s include the opening cysteine and the closing phenylalanine or tryptophan. The D gene is left open where the match is weak. The size of a clone is reported for some rows only, either as once, few or many, or as a class for expanded clones.

-,many,TRBJ2-7,TRBV7-9,12,CASSPQSYEQYF,TGTGCCAGCAGCCCTCAATCCTACGAGCAGTACTTC
-,many,TRBJ2-1,TRBV4-1,18,CASSQGIPWRENNNEQFF,TGCGCCAGCAGCCAAGGAATACCGTGGAGGGAGAACAACAATGAGCAGTTCTTC
TRBD1,-,TRBJ1-3,TRBV30,16,CAWSVTGFSTGNTIYF,TGTGCCTGGAGTGTGACAGGGTTTTCTACTGGAAACACCATATATTTT
-,-,TRBJ2-7,TRBV28,16,CANSLRGGLFFYEQYF,TGTGCCAACAGTTTAAGGGGGGGTTTGTTTTTCTACGAGCAGTACTTC
-,many,TRBJ2-7,TRBV5-1,15,CASSFPVRGTYEQYF,TGCGCCAGCAGCTTTCCAGTCAGGGGAACCTACGAGCAGTACTTC
-,many,TRBJ1-5,TRBV6-1,13,CASDLNSNQPQHF,TGTGCCAGTGACTTGAATAGCAATCAGCCCCAGCATTTT
-,medium-sized,TRBJ2-5,TRBV29-1,13,CSADPGVQETQYF,TGCAGCGCTGACCCAGGGGTGCAAGAGACCCAGTACTTC
-,-,TRBJ2-1,TRBV12-3/TRBV12-4,11,CASSSRGDVFF,TGTGCCAGCAGCTCCAGGGGGGATGTGTTCTTC
-,-,TRBJ2-3,TRBV10-1,19,CTSSGVANSRVTHTDTQYF,TGCACCAGCTCAGGGGTTGCGAACTCCAGGGTCACTCACACAGATACGCAGTATTTT
TRBD2,once,TRBJ2-3,TRBV6-6,16,CASSRLAGGSTDTQYF,TGTGCCAGCAGTCGCCTAGCGGGAGGGTCGACAGACACGCAGTATTTT
TRBD1,-,TRBJ2-5,TRBV4-2,15,CASSQSTGGKKTKYF,TGTGCCAGCAGCCAATCCACAGGGGGCAAAAAGACCAAATACTTC
-,-,TRBJ2-2,TRBV6-1,18,CASSLDSAIQTGTGELFF,TGTGCCAGCAGTTTGGATAGCGCGATTCAGACCGGCACCGGGGAGCTGTTTTTT
-,-,TRBJ1-2,TRBV12-3/TRBV12-4,11,CARSLGEGYSF,TGTGCCAGGAGTTTGGGGGAAGGCTACTCCTTC
-,-,TRBJ1-4,TRBV12-3/TRBV12-4,13,CARTFLTDEKLLF,TGTGCCAGGACCTTTCTAACGGACGAAAAACTGCTTTTT
TRBD1,many,TRBJ2-7,TRBV5-4,15,CASSLEQGPPYEQYF,TGTGCCAGCAGCTTGGAACAGGGGCCTCCCTACGAGCAGTACTTC
-,-,TRBJ2-5,TRBV5-1,13,CASAQAAQETQYF,TGCGCCAGCGCCCAGGCAGCACAAGAGACCCAGTATTTC
-,-,TRBJ2-1,TRBV4-1,15,CASIQALWDYNEQFF,TGCGCCAGCATCCAAGCGTTATGGGACTACAATGAGCAGTTCTTC
-,few,TRBJ1-3,TRBV7-6,16,CASSLQATLSGNTIYF,TGTGCCAGCAGCTTGCAAGCTACCCTCTCTGGAAACACCATATATTTT
-,-,TRBJ1-1,TRBV12-3/TRBV12-4,14,CAGTLTGVDTESFF,TGTGCCGGCACCTTGACAGGCGTGGACACTGAATCTTTCTTT
TRBD1,-,TRBJ2-3,TRBV6-1,15,CASMDNRDRGDTQYF,TGTGCCAGTATGGACAACCGGGACAGGGGAGATACGCAATATTTT
TRBD1,-,TRBJ2-7,TRBV6-6,12,CTSSLGQGRKYF,TGTACCAGCAGCTTAGGACAGGGAAGGAAGTACTTC
-,-,TRBJ2-1,TRBV6-2/TRBV6-3,11,CASSYTNEQSF,TGTGCCAGCAGTTACACCAATGAGCAGTCCTTC
TRBD1,-,TRBJ2-2,TRBV6-2/TRBV6-3,15,CASSDTGGQDGELLF,TGTGCCAGCAGTGACACAGGGGGTCAGGACGGGGAGCTGCTCTTT
-,-,TRBJ1-6,TRBV6-6,15,CASQAGLVYNSPLHF,TGTGCCAGCCAAGCCGGGTTGGTATATAATTCACCCCTCCACTTT
-,-,TRBJ2-1,TRBV5-1,14,CASSQDRVYNEQFF,TGTGCCAGCAGCCAGGACAGAGTCTACAATGAGCAATTCTTC
-,once,TRBJ2-3,TRBV7-2,15,CANSLVAGPADTQYF,TGTGCCAACAGCTTAGTGGCGGGACCGGCAGATACGCAGTATTTT
TRBD2,-,TRBJ2-1,TRBV6-6,16,CTSSTTSGRFYNEKFF,TGTACCAGCAGTACGACTAGCGGGAGGTTCTATAATGAGAAGTTCTTC
-,many,TRBJ1-3,TRBV5-6,15,CASSLTVYSGNTIYF,TGTGCCAGCAGCTTGACGGTGTACTCTGGAAACACCATATATTTT
TRBD1,-,TRBJ1-4,TRBV5-6,15,CASSSEGGDHEKLFF,TGTGCCAGCAGTTCTGAAGGGGGCGATCATGAAAAACTGTTTTTT
-,-,TRBJ1-1,TRBV28,13,CVSSLTGASDAFF,TGTGTCAGCAGTTTAACGGGGGCTTCTGACGCTTTCTTT
-,-,TRBJ1-2,TRBV29-1,12,CSAYGGRSGYTF,TGCAGCGCTTACGGTGGGCGCTCTGGTTACACCTTC
TRBD1,once,TRBJ2-7,TRBV5-1,15,CASVPGGGSSYEQYF,TGCGCCAGCGTTCCAGGGGGCGGCAGCTCCTACGAGCAGTACTTC
-,-,TRBJ2-1,TRBV11-1,15,CASSPDGIRSDEEFF,TGTGCCAGCAGTCCCGATGGGATCAGGAGCGATGAGGAGTTCTTC
-,few,TRBJ2-1,TRBV11-3,15,CTSSRGQTRGNEQFF,TGTACCAGCAGCCGCGGACAAACTCGTGGCAATGAGCAGTTCTTC
-,once,TRBJ2-3,TRBV29-1,13,CSVEGGGADKQYF,TGCAGCGTTGAAGGAGGGGGTGCAGATAAACAGTATTTT
TRBD2,-,TRBJ2-1,TRBV11-3,16,CASSLDRAGGVDEQFF,TGTGCCAGCAGCTTAGACAGAGCGGGAGGTGTCGATGAGCAGTTCTTC
-,-,TRBJ1-5,TRBV11-2,13,CASTLNLNQPQHF,TGTGCCAGCACCTTAAATCTCAATCAGCCCCAGCATTTT